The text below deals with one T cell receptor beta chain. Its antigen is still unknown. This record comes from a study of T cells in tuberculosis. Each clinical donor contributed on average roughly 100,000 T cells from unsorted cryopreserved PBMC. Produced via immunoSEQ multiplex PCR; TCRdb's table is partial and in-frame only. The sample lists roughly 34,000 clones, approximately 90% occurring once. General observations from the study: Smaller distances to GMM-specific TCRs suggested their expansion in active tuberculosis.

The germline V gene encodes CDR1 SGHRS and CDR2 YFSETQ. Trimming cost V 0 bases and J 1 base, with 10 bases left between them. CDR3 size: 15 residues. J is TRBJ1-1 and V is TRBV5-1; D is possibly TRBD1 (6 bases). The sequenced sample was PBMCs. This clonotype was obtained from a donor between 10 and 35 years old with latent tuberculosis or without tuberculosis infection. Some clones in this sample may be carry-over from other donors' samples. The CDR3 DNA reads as TGCGCCAGCAGCTTGGAGCAGGGGCCGAACACTGAAGCTTTCTTT. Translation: CASSLEQGPNTEAFF.